This TCR beta chain was identified in a study of T cell responses to AZD1222 COVID-19 vaccine. Only in-frame clones appear in the TCRdb table, and some are missing; sequencing was by immunoSEQ multiplex PCR. The data contain about 85,000 clones, less than 85% of them singletons. On this clone itself: No antigen is known for it.

Study-level results: Clonal diversity was possibly underestimated; the donors were predominantly white British and more often female. Spike was spanned by vaccine-associated CD4 TCRs, with dominance at 160-218 and 743-854. Repertoire collection took place solely once the T cell response had peaked. Breadth and depth of Spike-specific TCRs rose after two AZD1222 doses.

The CDR3 has 13 residues. V was cut by 5 bases and J by 7 bases, with 12 bases left in between. Germline loops: CDR1 LNHDA, CDR2 SQIVND (reference sequence). This chain links TRBV19 with TRBJ1-5; D may be TRBD1 (5 bases). The sample in question was peripheral blood, obtained 28 days after the second AZD1222 dose. The receptor's source is an adult who received the AZD1222 COVID-19 vaccine. The CDR3 region has the DNA TGTGCCAGTAGTCCGGCATGGGGCCAGCCCCAGCATTTT. This translates into CASSPAWGQPQHF.